These 32 T cell receptor beta chains came from one sample sequenced in a study of a mutant IDH1 vaccine in newly diagnosed glioma (dated by TCRdb to the early 2020s). No cognate antigen is known for these TCRs. Explained via the paper, the time point label denotes: week 5, during vaccination. Every vaccine dose consisted of 300 ug of a 20-mer mutant IDH1 peptide in Montanide, administered subcutaneously together with topical imiquimod. The library was built by means of the immunoSEQ multiplex PCR assay. The table was pulled from immuneACCESS by TCRdb, which kept in-frame rearrangements only. Such tables lose some clones; where checked, under half of the loss comes from unresolved V genes, and the rest has no known cause. The sample table holds 45,000 to 60,000 clones, of which around 78% were seen once. Around 4.9% of the sample belongs to the ten largest clones. The input for sequencing was PBMCs, taken from a glioma patient whose treatment included an IDH1 peptide vaccine. These receptors were collected from a man aged 50 to 59 with glioma.

This rearrangement joins TRBV19 to TRBJ2-1; D is undetermined. V was pared by 5 bases and J by 9 bases, with 14 bases between. The CDR3 is 13 residues long. Germline-derived CDR1 and CDR2 are LNHDA and SQIVND (reference sequence). The DNA of the CDR3 is TGTGCCAGTAGTCCATCCTTATCGGTTGAGCAGTTCTTC. Encoded protein: CASSPSLSVEQFF.

The chain has TRBV5-6 and TRBJ2-1; 7 bases line up with TRBD2. The V and J ends lost 5 bases and 10 bases, in that order; junction bases with no gene match: 6. The CDR3 loop spans 12 amino acids. CDR1 is SGHDT and CDR2 is YYEEEE in the germline V gene. The CDR3 DNA reads TGTGCCAGCAGTGCCCAGGGAGGGGAGCAGTTCTTC. This gives the protein CASSAQGGEQFF.

The CDR3 protein is CASSFGTGGEKLFF. The CDR3 region has the DNA TGTGCCAGCAGCTTCGGGACAGGGGGTGAAAAACTGTTTTTT. The chain is built from TRBV5-4 and TRBJ1-4, with TRBD1 identical over 11 bases. V gave up 2 bases and J gave up 7 bases; unmatched junction bases: 1. The CDR3 covers 14 residues. CDR1 and CDR2 from the germline V gene are SGHNT and YYREEE (reference sequence).

This clone was recorded only once. The rearrangement uses TRBV20-1 and TRBJ2-1; 10 bases match TRBD1. The CDR3 totals 11 residues. Germline CDR1 DFQATT, CDR2 SNEGSKA (reference sequence). The ends lost 5 bases at V and 14 bases at J; junction bases unmatched: 6. The CDR3 is CSADRTGGEFF. DNA for the CDR3: TGCAGTGCTGACAGGACAGGGGGTGAGTTCTTC.

This chain uses TRBV4-1 with TRBJ1-2; perhaps TRBD1 as D (5 bases). This CDR3 comprises 13 residues. Trimming left V 1 base short and J 5 bases short, with 8 bases between. Germline V gene lookup returns CDR1 MGHRA and CDR2 YSYEKL. The CDR3 protein is CASSQGTPYGYTF. The CDR3 coding sequence is TGCGCCAGCAGCCAAGGGACACCGTATGGCTACACCTTC.

The gene calls are TRBV18 and TRBJ2-7; the match to TRBD1 covers 8 bases. V trimming: 3 bases; J trimming: 0 bases; junction bases outside the gene matches: 7. This CDR3 comprises 16 residues. CDR1 is KGHSH and CDR2 is LQKENI in the germline V gene. This CDR3 is CASSPSTGEVSYEQYF. The CDR3 DNA is TGTGCCAGCTCACCCTCGACAGGGGAGGTCTCCTACGAGCAGTACTTC.

This clone has a handful of counts. The chain joins TRBV19 to TRBJ2-1; 7 bases map to TRBD1. The CDR3 loop spans 14 amino acids. Trimming at V came to 3 bases and at J to 8 bases, leaving 7 bases not matched to a gene. Germline CDR1 LNHDA, CDR2 SQIVND (reference sequence). The CDR3 region has the DNA TGTGCCAGTAGTATCGAAAACAGGGGCGATGAGCAGTTCTTC. Its translation: CASSIENRGDEQFF.

The chain combines TRBV2 with TRBJ1-2; 7 bases are shared with TRBD1. The CDR3 length is 14 residues. Looked up from germline, CDR1 is SNHLY and CDR2 is FYNNEI. V lost 7 bases to trimming and J lost 1 base; unmatched junction nucleotides: 6. This chain's CDR3 is CASNPTGVNYGYTF. CDR3 sequence (DNA): TGTGCCAGCAATCCAACAGGGGTTAACTATGGCTACACCTTC.

V gene TRBV30 combines with J gene TRBJ1-1; D not certain. Trimming removed 2 bases from V and 2 bases from J, with 9 bases in between. The CDR3 is made up of 13 amino acids. Germline V gene data show CDR1 as GTSNPN and CDR2 as SVGIG (reference sequence). CDR3 DNA: TGTGCCTGGAGTTTCAGAACAAACACTGAAGCTTTCTTT. It is translated as CAWSFRTNTEAFF.

Only a few counts were recorded for this clone. The genes are TRBV19 and TRBJ2-2; no clear D gene. From germline, CDR1 is LNHDA and CDR2 SQIVND (reference sequence). With 6 bases removed from V and 7 bases from J, the gap between germline ends came to 9 bases. This CDR3 is 12 amino acids long. CDR3 loop: CASRGFFGELFF. Written as DNA, the CDR3 is TGTGCCAGTAGGGGTTTCTTCGGGGAGCTGTTTTTT. The whole variable domain, remainder taken from reference TRBV19 and TRBJ2-2, is DGGITQSPKYLFRKEGQNVTLSCEQNLNHDAMYWYRQDPGQGLRLIYYSQIVNDFQKGDIAEGYSVSREKKESFPLTVTSAQKNPTAFYLCASRGFFGELFFGEGSRLTVL.

This clone was observed a handful of times. The chain links TRBV29-1 to TRBJ1-2; TRBD1 aligns across 7 bases. The CDR3 totals 12 residues. The germline gives CDR1 SQVTM, CDR2 ANQGSEA. V was pared by 7 bases and J by 3 bases, with 5 bases of the junction left unmatched. In nucleotides, the CDR3 is TGCAGCGCTATTACAGGGGACTATGGCTACACCTTC. Residues: CSAITGDYGYTF.

This chain's CDR3 is CASSYSRGRGNTIYF. The CDR3 region has the DNA TGTGCCAGCAGTTACTCGAGGGGGCGCGGAAACACCATATATTTT. This chain links TRBV6-6 with TRBJ1-3, with 7 bases fitting TRBD1. V shed 0 bases, J shed 4 bases, and the junction held 3 bases outside the gene matches. Germline V gene sequence: CDR1 MNHNY, CDR2 SVGAGI (reference sequence). The CDR3 loop spans 15 amino acids.

This clone turned up a few times. The chain uses TRBV5-5 and TRBJ2-7; 7 positions agree with TRBD1. Germline assignment: CDR1 SGHKS and CDR2 YYEKEE (reference sequence). Trimming removed 5 bases from V and 6 bases from J; junction bases left unmatched: 8. The CDR3 spans 13 residues. The CDR3: CASSNDPGGEQYF. The CDR3 region has the DNA TGTGCCAGCAGTAATGATCCAGGGGGCGAGCAGTACTTC.

The chain is built from TRBV9 and TRBJ1-1; a possible D gene is TRBD1 (5 bases). The CDR3 covers 14 residues. Germline V gene lookup returns CDR1 SGDLS and CDR2 YYNGEE. V was clipped by 2 bases and J by 5 bases, with 13 bases between them. The CDR3 coding sequence is TGTGCCAGCAGCGTCAGGGACGGGTGGACTGAAGCTTTCTTT. This encodes CASSVRDGWTEAFF.

This rearrangement joins TRBV5-4 to TRBJ2-3; either TRBD1 or TRBD2 may fit D (6 bases each). Looked up from germline, CDR1 is SGHNT and CDR2 is YYREEE (reference sequence). With 6 bases removed from V and 4 bases from J, the gap between germline ends came to 18 bases. The CDR3 spans 15 residues. The CDR3 region is CASIADGGQADTQYF. The DNA for the CDR3 is TGTGCCAGCATCGCGGACGGGGGCCAGGCAGATACGCAGTATTTT.

This rearrangement joins TRBV7-2 to TRBJ1-2; D remains unclear. The V gene's germline CDR1 is SGHTA and CDR2 FQGNSA. This CDR3 spans 15 amino acids. V lost 5 bases, J lost 4 bases, and 17 bases lay in between. This CDR3 is CASSSLVGTAYGYTF. For the CDR3, the DNA is TGTGCCAGCAGCAGCTTGGTAGGAACAGCCTATGGCTACACCTTC.

V gene TRBV28 combines with J gene TRBJ1-5; D perhaps matches TRBD1 (5 bases). This CDR3 is 13 amino acids long. Germline V lookup: CDR1 MDHEN, CDR2 SYDVKM. V shed 8 bases and J shed 3 bases, with 11 bases lying between them. The CDR3 coding sequence is TGTGCCAGCGGCGGGGGTTTCAATCAGCCCCAGCATTTT. Translation gives CASGGGFNQPQHF.

V is TRBV4-1 and J is TRBJ2-7, with TRBD1 identical over 9 bases. V shed 4 bases, J shed 3 bases, and the junction held 4 bases outside the gene matches. This CDR3 has 14 residues. Germline V gene data show CDR1 as MGHRA and CDR2 as YSYEKL. CDR3 sequence reads: CASSPQGQGYEQYF. CDR3 coding DNA: TGCGCCAGCAGCCCGCAGGGACAGGGCTACGAGCAGTACTTC.

The V call is TRBV7-9, the J call TRBJ2-1; D not certain. The CDR3 spans 14 residues. Trimming took off 2 bases at V and 5 bases at J, with 10 bases between the two ends. Germline V lookup: CDR1 SEHNR, CDR2 FQNEAQ (reference sequence). As DNA, the CDR3 is TGTGCCAGCAGCTTACACGGCGGAGACAATGAGCAGTTCTTC. Translation: CASSLHGGDNEQFF. Full variable domain (remainder filled in from reference TRBV7-9 and TRBJ2-1): DTGVSQNPRHKITKRGQNVTFRCDPISEHNRLYWYRQTLGQGPEFLTYFQNEAQLEKSRLLSDRFSAERPKGSFSTLEIQRTEQGDSAMYLCASSLHGGDNEQFFGPGTRLTVL.

The CDR3 sequence: CSAGTAYEQYF. The CDR3 nucleotides read TGCAGTGCTGGGACAGCCTACGAGCAGTACTTC. The genes are TRBV20-1 and TRBJ2-7; TRBD1 matches 7 bases. This CDR3 contains 11 residues. V was pared by 5 bases and J by 2 bases, with 0 bases of the junction left unmatched. Per the germline V gene, CDR1 is DFQATT and CDR2 is SNEGSKA (reference sequence).

The V call is TRBV11-3, the J call TRBJ2-1, with D tentatively TRBD1 or TRBD2 (5 bases each). CDR1 and CDR2 from the germline V gene are SGHNT and YENEEA. V shed 5 bases and J shed 7 bases, with 12 bases lying between them. CDR3 length equals 13 residues. DNA for the CDR3: TGTGCCAGCAGCCCTATCGGGGCGAATGAGCAGTTCTTC. Translated: CASSPIGANEQFF. The full variable domain, completed using reference TRBV11-3 and TRBJ2-1, is EAGVVQSPRYKIIEKKQPVAFWCNPISGHNTLYWYLQNLGQGPELLIRYENEEAVDDSQLPKDRFSAERLKGVDSTLKIQPAELGDSAVYLCASSPIGANEQFFGPGTRLTVL.

This clone is medium-sized. This chain links TRBV30 with TRBJ2-3; D unclear. This CDR3 is 10 amino acids long. V was clipped by 7 bases and J by 2 bases, with 4 bases between them. Germline V lookup: CDR1 GTSNPN, CDR2 SVGIG (reference sequence). The CDR3 spells CAFTTDTQYF. In DNA form, the CDR3 reads TGTGCCTTCACCACAGATACGCAGTATTTT.

V is TRBV29-1 and J is TRBJ2-7, with TRBD1 matching over 8 bases. The V gene's germline CDR1 is SQVTM and CDR2 ANQGSEA. CDR3 size: 14 residues. V shed 3 bases, J shed 1 base, and the junction held 5 bases outside the gene matches. CDR3 bases: TGCAGCGTTGAGTCCCAGGGGGCTTCCTACGAGCAGTACTTC. Translating gives CSVESQGASYEQYF.

The chain combines TRBV5-6 with TRBJ2-3; 8 bases agree with TRBD1. V lost 2 bases, J lost 6 bases, and 8 bases stayed unmatched. The germline V gene encodes CDR1 SGHDT and CDR2 YYEEEE. The CDR3 totals 15 residues. CDR3 nucleotide sequence: TGTGCCAGCAGCTTCGGACAGGGAGTCGGGGATACGCAGTATTTT. It yields the protein CASSFGQGVGDTQYF.

This clone has only a few counts. The V call is TRBV11-1, the J call TRBJ2-6; possibly TRBD1 for D (6 bases). CDR1 is SGHAT, CDR2 FQDESV, per germline (reference sequence). The CDR3 is made up of 16 amino acids. V gave up 5 bases and J gave up 2 bases, with 13 bases separating them. CDR3 residues: CASSTTGLTGANVLTF. CDR3 bases: TGTGCCAGCAGCACAACAGGGCTCACTGGGGCCAACGTCCTGACTTTC.

The chain couples TRBV5-1 to TRBJ2-3; TRBD2 aligns across 9 bases. Looked up from germline, CDR1 is SGHRS and CDR2 is YFSETQ. This CDR3 has 13 residues. J gave up 6 bases and V 6 bases, and 5 bases lay outside the gene matches. The DNA of the CDR3 is TGCGCCAGCACTTGGGCGGGAGGGGATACGCAGTATTTT. Translating it yields CASTWAGGDTQYF. Combining the CDR3 with reference TRBV5-1 and TRBJ2-3 gives the whole variable domain KAGVTQTPRYLIKTRGQQVTLSCSPISGHRSVSWYQQTPGQGLQFLFEYFSETQRNKGNFPGRFSGRQFSNSRSEMNVSTLELGDSALYLCASTWAGGDTQYFGPGTRLTVL.

This clone has only a few counts. The chain has TRBV19 and TRBJ1-5, with a tentative D call TRBD1 (6 bases). CDR1 is LNHDA, CDR2 SQIVND, per germline (reference sequence). This CDR3 is 18 amino acids long. V lost 0 bases and J lost 0, with 15 bases in between. As DNA, the CDR3 is TGTGCCAGTAGTATAGAAGGGTTACAGGGATATAGCAATCAGCCCCAGCATTTT. This encodes CASSIEGLQGYSNQPQHF.

The chain links TRBV7-2 to TRBJ2-5; 7 nucleotides line up with TRBD1. Trimming took 5 bases from V and 1 from J; bases not matched to a gene: 4. The CDR3 is made up of 14 amino acids. CDR1 is SGHTA, CDR2 FQGNSA, per germline. CDR3 DNA sequence: TGTGCCAGCAGCCCCAGACAGGGCCAAGAGACCCAGTACTTC. This codes for CASSPRQGQETQYF.

About this clone itself: At the DNA level, this CDR3 is encoded by other sequences in the same sample as well. V and J are TRBV6-5 and TRBJ2-7; 9 nucleotides agree with TRBD1. The V gene's germline CDR1 is MNHEY and CDR2 SVGAGI. The CDR3 covers 15 residues. V lost 2 bases, J lost 4 bases, and 6 bases stayed unmatched. CDR3 coding DNA: TGTGCCAGCAGTTACGATCCGGGACAGGGATACGAGCAGTACTTC. This gives the protein CASSYDPGQGYEQYF.

The chain has TRBV19 and TRBJ1-5; D is perhaps TRBD1 (5 bases). The germline V and J ends were trimmed by 6 bases and 7 bases, with 19 bases remaining between them. From germline, CDR1 is LNHDA and CDR2 SQIVND (reference sequence). This CDR3 has 15 residues. The CDR3 loop reads CASRQMGTGGQPQHF. CDR3 DNA: TGTGCCAGTAGACAGATGGGGACCGGTGGGCAGCCCCAGCATTTT.

Only one count was recorded for this clone. The V call is TRBV15, the J call TRBJ1-6; 10 positions agree with TRBD1. This CDR3 is 16 amino acids long. The ends lost 1 base at V and 9 bases at J; junction bases unmatched: 6. Germline CDR1 is LNHNV and CDR2 is YYDKDF (reference sequence). CDR3: CATSRARDRGISPLHF. Written as DNA, the CDR3 is TGTGCCACCAGCAGAGCAAGGGACAGGGGAATTTCACCCCTCCACTTT.

The rearrangement links TRBV11-2 to TRBJ2-5; TRBD1 matches 10 bases. The CDR3 spans 16 residues. The junction had 8 bases not matched to a gene; V was cut back by 6 bases and J by 1 base. In germline, CDR1 is SGHAT, CDR2 FQNNGV. Here the CDR3 DNA reads TGTGCCAGCAGATCGGGACAGGGGATTATCCAAGAGACCCAGTACTTC. Translation gives CASRSGQGIIQETQYF.